This T cell receptor (beta chain) was observed in a study of CD8 T cells in ankylosing spondylitis. General study results and limits: Clones tied to disease were said to be significantly enriched in matched ankylosing spondylitis synovial fluid. Disease-linked clones were CD8+ and relatively rare in peripheral blood. A TCR beta motif of eight highly homologous variants appeared characteristic of ankylosing spondylitis blood. Reactive arthritis synovial fluid and blood were previously reported to contain some motif variants.

The CDR3 length is 11 residues. In TCRdb, the 5' RACE reads were re-called with MiXCR into one record per CDR3 protein. The sample has roughly 160,000 distinct CDR3 sequences, approximately 10% seen once. This clonotype was detected many times. Its matching antigen is unknown. The gene calls are TRBV21-1 and TRBJ1-5. TRBV21-1 is recorded as a pseudogene. The sample comprised blood, either unsorted or a sorted T cell fraction (not recorded which). The TCR comes from a female donor with ankylosing spondylitis or in good health (not recorded which). CDR3 bases: TGTGCCAGCAGCAAAATAGGAACCCAGCATTTT. This gives the protein CASSKIGTQHF.